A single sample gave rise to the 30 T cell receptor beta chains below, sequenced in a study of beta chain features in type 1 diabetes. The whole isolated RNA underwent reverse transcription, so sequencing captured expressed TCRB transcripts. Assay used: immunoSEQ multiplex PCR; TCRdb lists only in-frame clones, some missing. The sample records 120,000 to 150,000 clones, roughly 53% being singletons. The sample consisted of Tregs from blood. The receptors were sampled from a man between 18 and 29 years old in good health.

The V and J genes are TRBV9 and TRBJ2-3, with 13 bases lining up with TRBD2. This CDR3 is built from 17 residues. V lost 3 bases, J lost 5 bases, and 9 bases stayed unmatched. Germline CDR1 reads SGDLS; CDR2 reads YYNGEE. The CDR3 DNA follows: TGTGCCAGCAGCGCCTTACTAGCGGGGGGGCGGGTAGATACGCAGTATTTT. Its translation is CASSALLAGGRVDTQYF.

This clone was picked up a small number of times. The CDR3 reads CASSLFIMILGNQPQHF. The CDR3 DNA reads as TGTGCCAGCAGTTTATTCATCATGATCCTAGGCAATCAGCCCCAGCATTTT. The chain uses TRBV28 and TRBJ1-5; D gene unclear. Looked up from germline, CDR1 is MDHEN and CDR2 is SYDVKM. V lost 1 base and J lost 2, with 15 bases in between. The CDR3 consists of 17 residues.

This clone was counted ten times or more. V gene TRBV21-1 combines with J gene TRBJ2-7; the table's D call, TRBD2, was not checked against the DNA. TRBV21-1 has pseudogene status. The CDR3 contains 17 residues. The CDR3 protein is CASSVLGRQAHSYEQYF. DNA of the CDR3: TGTGCCAGCAGCGTCCTTGGGAGGCAGGCTCACTCCTACGAGCAGTACTTC.

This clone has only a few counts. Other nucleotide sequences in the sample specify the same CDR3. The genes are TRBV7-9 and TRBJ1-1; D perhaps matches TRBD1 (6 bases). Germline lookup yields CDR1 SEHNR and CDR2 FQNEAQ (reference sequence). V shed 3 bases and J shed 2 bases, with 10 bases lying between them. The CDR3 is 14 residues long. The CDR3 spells CASSLQGGNTEAFF. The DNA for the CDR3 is TGTGCCAGCAGCTTGCAAGGGGGTAACACTGAAGCTTTCTTT.

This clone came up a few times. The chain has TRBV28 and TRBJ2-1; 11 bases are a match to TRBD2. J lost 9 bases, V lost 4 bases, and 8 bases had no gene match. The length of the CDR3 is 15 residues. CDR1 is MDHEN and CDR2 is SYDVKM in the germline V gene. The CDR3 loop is CASSSPLAGGLEQFF. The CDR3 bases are TGTGCCAGCAGTTCTCCCCTAGCGGGAGGACTTGAGCAGTTCTTC.

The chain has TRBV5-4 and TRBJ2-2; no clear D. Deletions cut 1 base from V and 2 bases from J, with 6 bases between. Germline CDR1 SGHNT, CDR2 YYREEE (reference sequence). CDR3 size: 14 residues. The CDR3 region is CASSLYFNTGELFF. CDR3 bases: TGTGCCAGCAGCTTGTACTTTAACACCGGGGAGCTGTTTTTT.

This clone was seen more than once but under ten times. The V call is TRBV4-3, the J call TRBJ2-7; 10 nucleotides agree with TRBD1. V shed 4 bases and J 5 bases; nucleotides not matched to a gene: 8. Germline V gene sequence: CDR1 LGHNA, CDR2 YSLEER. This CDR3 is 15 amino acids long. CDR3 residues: CASSRFRDRGNEQYF. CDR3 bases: TGCGCCAGCAGCCGCTTCCGGGACAGGGGAAACGAGCAGTACTTC.

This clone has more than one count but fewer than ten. The CDR3 coding sequence is TGCGCCAGCAGAGAAGGGGTGGATGGCTACACCTTC. Encoded protein: CASREGVDGYTF. The chain couples TRBV5-1 to TRBJ1-2; TRBD1 is a possible D gene (5 bases). Per germline, CDR1 SGHRS and CDR2 YFSETQ. The CDR3 consists of 12 residues. The ends were cut back, 5 bases at V and 6 bases at J, with 11 bases in the middle.

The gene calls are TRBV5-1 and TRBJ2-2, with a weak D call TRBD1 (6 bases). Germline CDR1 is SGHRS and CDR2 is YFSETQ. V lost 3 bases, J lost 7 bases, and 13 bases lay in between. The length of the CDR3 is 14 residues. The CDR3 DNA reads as TGCGCCAGCAGCTGGGGGCGCGCGAACGGGGAGCTGTTTTTT. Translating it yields CASSWGRANGELFF.

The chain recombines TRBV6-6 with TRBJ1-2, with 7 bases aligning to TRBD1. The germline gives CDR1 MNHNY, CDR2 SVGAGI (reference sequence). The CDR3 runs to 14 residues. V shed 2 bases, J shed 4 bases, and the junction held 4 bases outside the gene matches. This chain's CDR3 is CASSYSRGFYGYTF. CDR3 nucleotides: TGTGCCAGCAGTTACAGCAGGGGGTTCTATGGCTACACCTTC.

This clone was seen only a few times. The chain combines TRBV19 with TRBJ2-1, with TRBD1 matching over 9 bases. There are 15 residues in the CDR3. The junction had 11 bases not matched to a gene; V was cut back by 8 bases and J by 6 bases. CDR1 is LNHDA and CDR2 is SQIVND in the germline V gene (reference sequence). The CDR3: CASQTPGQGSNEQFF. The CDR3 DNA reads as TGTGCCAGTCAAACCCCGGGACAGGGAAGCAATGAGCAGTTCTTC.

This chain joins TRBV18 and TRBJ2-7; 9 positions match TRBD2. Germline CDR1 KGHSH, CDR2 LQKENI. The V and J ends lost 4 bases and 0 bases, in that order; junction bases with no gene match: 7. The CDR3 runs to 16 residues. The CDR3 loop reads CASSRVTSGSSYEQYF. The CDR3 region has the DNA TGTGCCAGCTCACGTGTGACTAGCGGCAGCTCCTACGAGCAGTACTTC.

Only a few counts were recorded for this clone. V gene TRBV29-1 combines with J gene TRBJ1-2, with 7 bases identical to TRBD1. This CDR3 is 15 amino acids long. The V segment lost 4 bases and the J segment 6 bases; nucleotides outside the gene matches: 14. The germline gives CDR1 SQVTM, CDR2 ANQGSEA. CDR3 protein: CSVAFAFTGDNGYTF. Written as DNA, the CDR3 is TGCAGCGTTGCGTTTGCCTTTACAGGGGATAATGGCTACACCTTC.

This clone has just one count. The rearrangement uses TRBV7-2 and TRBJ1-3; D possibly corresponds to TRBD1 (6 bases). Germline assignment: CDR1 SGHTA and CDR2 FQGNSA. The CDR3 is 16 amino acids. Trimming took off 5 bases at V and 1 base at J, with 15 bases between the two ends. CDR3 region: CASSPQAGVSGNTIYF. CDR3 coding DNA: TGTGCCAGCAGCCCTCAGGCAGGGGTATCTGGAAACACCATATATTTT. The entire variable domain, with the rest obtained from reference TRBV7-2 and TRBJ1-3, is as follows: GAGVSQSPSNKVTEKGKDVELRCDPISGHTALYWYRQSLGQGLEFLIYFQGNSAPDKSGLPSDRFSAERTGGSVSTLTIQRTQQEDSAVYLCASSPQAGVSGNTIYFGEGSWLTVV.

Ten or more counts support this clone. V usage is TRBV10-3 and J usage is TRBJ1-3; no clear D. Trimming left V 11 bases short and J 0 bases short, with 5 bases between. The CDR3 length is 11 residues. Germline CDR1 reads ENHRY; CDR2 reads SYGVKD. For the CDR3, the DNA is TGTGCCCGGGGCTCTGGAAACACCATATATTTT. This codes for CARGSGNTIYF.

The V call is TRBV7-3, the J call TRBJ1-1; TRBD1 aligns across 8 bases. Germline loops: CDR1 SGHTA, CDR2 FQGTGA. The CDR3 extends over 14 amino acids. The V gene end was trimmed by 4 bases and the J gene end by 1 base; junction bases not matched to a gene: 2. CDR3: CASSSQGANTEAFF. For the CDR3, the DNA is TGTGCCAGCAGCTCCCAGGGGGCGAACACTGAAGCTTTCTTT.

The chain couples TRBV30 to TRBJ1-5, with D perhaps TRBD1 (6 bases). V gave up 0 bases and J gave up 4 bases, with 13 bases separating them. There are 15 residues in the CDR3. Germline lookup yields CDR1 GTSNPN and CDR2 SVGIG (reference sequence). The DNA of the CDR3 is TGTGCCTGGAGTGTCCCCGACAGGATTAATCAGCCCCAGCATTTT. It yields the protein CAWSVPDRINQPQHF.

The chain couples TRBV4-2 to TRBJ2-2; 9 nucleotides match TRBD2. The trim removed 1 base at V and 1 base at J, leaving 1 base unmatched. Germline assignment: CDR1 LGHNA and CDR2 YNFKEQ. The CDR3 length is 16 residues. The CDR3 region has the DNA TGTGCCAGCAGCCAAGCTAGCGGGGAGAACACCGGGGAGCTGTTTTTT. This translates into CASSQASGENTGELFF.

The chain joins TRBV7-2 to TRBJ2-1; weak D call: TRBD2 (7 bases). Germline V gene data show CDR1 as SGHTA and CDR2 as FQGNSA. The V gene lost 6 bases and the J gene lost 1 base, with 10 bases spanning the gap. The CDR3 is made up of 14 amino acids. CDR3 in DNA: TGTGCCAGCAGGGGGAGGGGGTCCTACAATGAGCAGTTCTTC. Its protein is CASRGRGSYNEQFF.

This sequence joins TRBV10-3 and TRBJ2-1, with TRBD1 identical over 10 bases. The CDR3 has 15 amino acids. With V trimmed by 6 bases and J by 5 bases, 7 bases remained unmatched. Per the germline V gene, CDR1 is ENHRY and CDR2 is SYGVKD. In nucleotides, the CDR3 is TGTGCCATCAGGGAGACAGGGGGCCCTAACAATGAGCAGTTCTTC. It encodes CAIRETGGPNNEQFF.

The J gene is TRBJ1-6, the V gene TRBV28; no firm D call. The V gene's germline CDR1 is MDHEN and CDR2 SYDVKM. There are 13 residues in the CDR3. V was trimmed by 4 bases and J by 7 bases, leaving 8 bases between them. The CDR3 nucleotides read TGTGCCAGCAGTTCACACATGAATTCACCCCTCCACTTT. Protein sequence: CASSSHMNSPLHF. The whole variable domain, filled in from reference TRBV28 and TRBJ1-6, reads DVKVTQSSRYLVKRTGEKVFLECVQDMDHENMFWYRQDPGLGLRLIYFSYDVKMKEKGDIPEGYSVSREKKERFSLILESASTNQTSMYLCASSSHMNSPLHFGNGTRLTVT.

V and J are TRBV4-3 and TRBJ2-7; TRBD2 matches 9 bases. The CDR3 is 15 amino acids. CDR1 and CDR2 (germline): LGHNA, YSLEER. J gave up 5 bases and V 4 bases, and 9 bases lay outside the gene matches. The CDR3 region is CASSRRSGSIHEQYF. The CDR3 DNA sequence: TGCGCCAGCAGCCGTCGTAGCGGGAGTATCCACGAGCAGTACTTC.

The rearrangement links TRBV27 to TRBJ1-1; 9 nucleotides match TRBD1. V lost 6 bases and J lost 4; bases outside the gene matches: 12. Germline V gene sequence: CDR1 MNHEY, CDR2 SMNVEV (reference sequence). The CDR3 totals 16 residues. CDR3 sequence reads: CASRKPHRGLGTEAFF. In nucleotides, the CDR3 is TGTGCCAGCAGGAAGCCCCACAGGGGGCTTGGCACTGAAGCTTTCTTT.

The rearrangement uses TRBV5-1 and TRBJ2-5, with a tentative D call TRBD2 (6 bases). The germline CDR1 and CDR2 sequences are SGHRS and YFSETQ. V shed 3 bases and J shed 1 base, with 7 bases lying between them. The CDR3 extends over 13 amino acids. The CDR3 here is CASSSGGQETQYF. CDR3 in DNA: TGCGCCAGCAGCTCCGGGGGCCAAGAGACCCAGTACTTC. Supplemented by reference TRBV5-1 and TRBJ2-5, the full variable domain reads KAGVTQTPRYLIKTRGQQVTLSCSPISGHRSVSWYQQTPGQGLQFLFEYFSETQRNKGNFPGRFSGRQFSNSRSEMNVSTLELGDSALYLCASSSGGQETQYFGPGTRLLVL.

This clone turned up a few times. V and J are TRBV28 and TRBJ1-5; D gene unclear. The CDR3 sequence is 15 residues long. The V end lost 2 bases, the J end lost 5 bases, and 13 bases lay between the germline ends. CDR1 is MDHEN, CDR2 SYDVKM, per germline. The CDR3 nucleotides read TGTGCCAGCAGTTTAATTCTTAAGAGCGATCAGCCCCAGCATTTT. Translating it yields CASSLILKSDQPQHF.

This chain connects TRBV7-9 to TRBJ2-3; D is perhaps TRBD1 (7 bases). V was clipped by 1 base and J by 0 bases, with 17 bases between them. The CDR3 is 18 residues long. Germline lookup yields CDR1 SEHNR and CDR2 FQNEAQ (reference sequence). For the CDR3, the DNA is TGTGCCAGCAGCTTAGGACTAGGGGGCTTTCTCAGCACAGATACGCAGTATTTT. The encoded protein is CASSLGLGGFLSTDTQYF. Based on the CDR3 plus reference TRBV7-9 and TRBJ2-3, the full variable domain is DTGVSQNPRHKITKRGQNVTFRCDPISEHNRLYWYRQTLGQGPEFLTYFQNEAQLEKSRLLSDRFSAERPKGSFSTLEIQRTEQGDSAMYLCASSLGLGGFLSTDTQYFGPGTRLTVL.

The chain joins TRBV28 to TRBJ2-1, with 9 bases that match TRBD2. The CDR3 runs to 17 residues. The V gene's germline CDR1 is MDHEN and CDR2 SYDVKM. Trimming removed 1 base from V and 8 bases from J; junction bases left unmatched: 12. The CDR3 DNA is TGTGCCAGCAGTTTATCGCCCGCTGGCGGGAGGGCCCATGAGCAGTTCTTC. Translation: CASSLSPAGGRAHEQFF.

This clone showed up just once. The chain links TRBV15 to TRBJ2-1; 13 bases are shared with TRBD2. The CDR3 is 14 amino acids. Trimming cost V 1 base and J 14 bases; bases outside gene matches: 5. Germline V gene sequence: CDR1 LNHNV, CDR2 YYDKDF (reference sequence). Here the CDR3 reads CATSRGTSGSGKFF. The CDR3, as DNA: TGTGCCACCAGCAGAGGGACTAGCGGGAGTGGGAAGTTCTTC.

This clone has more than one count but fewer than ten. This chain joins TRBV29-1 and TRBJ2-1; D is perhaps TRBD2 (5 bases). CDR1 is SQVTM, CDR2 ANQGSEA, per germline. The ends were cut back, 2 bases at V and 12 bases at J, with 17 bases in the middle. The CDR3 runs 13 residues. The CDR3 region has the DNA TGCAGCGTTGAACGTCCGAGGTGGGAGAGGCAGTTCTTC. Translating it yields CSVERPRWERQFF.

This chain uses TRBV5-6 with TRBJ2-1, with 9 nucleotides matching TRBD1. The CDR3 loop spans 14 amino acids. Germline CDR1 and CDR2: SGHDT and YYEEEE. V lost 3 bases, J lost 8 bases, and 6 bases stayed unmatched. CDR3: CASSWGQGGDEQFF. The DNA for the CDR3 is TGTGCCAGCAGCTGGGGACAGGGTGGCGATGAGCAGTTCTTC.